Listed here is a single TCR beta chain. This clone was seen once. Its antigen remains undetermined. The input lacks base qualities; no much larger clone sits a single base away. The sample is drawn from a study of blood T cell repertoires in COVID-19 (dated by TCRdb to the early 2020s). Study-level background: Samples from collaborators originated in the United States, Italy and Spain and spanned both the acute and convalescent phases of COVID-19. The material from the prospective study consisted of cDNA or gDNA derived from T cells, B-cell-depleted T cells, or PBMCs. Subjects who had been exposed to COVID-19, were actively infected with it, or had recovered from it provided the deeply sampled blood TCRbeta repertoires that made up the dataset. The repertoires were made available in a free public database intended to serve as a resource for research on the immune response to SARS-CoV-2. The samples were drawn from two sources: the first 160 participants of the ongoing ImmuneRACE study, and fewer than 1,500 subjects contributed by 6 global collaborators. Nearly every sample came with metadata listing a de-identified subject ID, COVID-19 status, age in years and sex. Where HLA class I and class II types were available, the types were taken from metadata supplied by the sample provider, not from assay-based typing.

TCRbeta CDR3 regions were amplified from genomic DNA using the immunoSEQ Assay, a bias-controlled multiplex PCR. The authors' pipeline ran thus. The number of nucleated cells in each sample was estimated from the amplification of reference gene primers within the assay. To quantify the absolute abundance of each unique TCRbeta CDR3 rearrangement, sequence reads were collapsed and filtered. For each sample, productive Simpson clonality was calculated by taking the square root of Simpson's diversity index across productive rearrangements. This immuneACCESS table, as held by TCRdb, lists in-frame sequences with V and J called but not all clones. Of the missing ones, under half trace to an unresolved V gene in checked studies; the others have no known cause. That table gives V, J and clone size, and the DNA gave D and trimming. The sample includes hundreds of thousands of clones, with roughly 86% observed a single time. In total, the top ten clones hold about 1.5% of the sample.

The paper's findings and limits, for the study overall: How much clinical and demographic metadata was included differed by source and by participant, and the metadata was provided uncurated.

The junction shows trimming of 3 bases on V and 4 bases on J, and the gene matches do not reach 4 bases of it. In the germline V gene, CDR1 corresponds to MDHEN and CDR2 to SYDVKM. The CDR3 numbers 15 residues from cysteine through phenylalanine. The entry retains the CDR3 DNA only, 45 bases that are in frame from base 1. Participants in the prospective study were aged about 18 to 89 years, lived in 20 to 25 United States geographic areas, and enrolled through a virtual design. To assign participants to cohorts, the prospective study relied on clinical history that participants themselves reported in a screening survey and a study questionnaire. For ImmuneRACE Cohort 3, a participant was defined as recovered based on two consecutive negative NP/OP PCR tests, clearance by a healthcare professional, or resolution of symptoms. Each participant in the prospective study had whole blood, serum and a nasopharyngeal or oropharyngeal swab collected by mobile phlebotomists. Over a roughly 2-month period, participants in the prospective study had the option of providing additional blood draws and questionnaires. Before DNA extraction, blood samples from the prospective study were shipped at room temperature or frozen.

The sequencing sample was made of PBMCs or T cells enriched from blood (not recorded which). The receptor was isolated from a woman aged 45-59 years who had recovered from COVID-19. The V and J segments used are TRBV28 and TRBJ2-7; TRBD2 matches 12 bases in the middle. The nucleotide sequence reads TGTGCCAGCAGTTTTCTAGCGGGAGGGTTTTACGAGCAGTACTTC. It encodes CASSFLAGGFYEQYF. Beyond the CDR3, the reference TRBV28 and TRBJ2-7 genes provide the residues; the full variable domain reads: DVKVTQSSRYLVKRTGEKVFLECVQDMDHENMFWYRQDPGLGLRLIYFSYDVKMKEKGDIPEGYSVSREKKERFSLILESASTNQTSMYLCASSFLAGGFYEQYFGPGTRLTVT.